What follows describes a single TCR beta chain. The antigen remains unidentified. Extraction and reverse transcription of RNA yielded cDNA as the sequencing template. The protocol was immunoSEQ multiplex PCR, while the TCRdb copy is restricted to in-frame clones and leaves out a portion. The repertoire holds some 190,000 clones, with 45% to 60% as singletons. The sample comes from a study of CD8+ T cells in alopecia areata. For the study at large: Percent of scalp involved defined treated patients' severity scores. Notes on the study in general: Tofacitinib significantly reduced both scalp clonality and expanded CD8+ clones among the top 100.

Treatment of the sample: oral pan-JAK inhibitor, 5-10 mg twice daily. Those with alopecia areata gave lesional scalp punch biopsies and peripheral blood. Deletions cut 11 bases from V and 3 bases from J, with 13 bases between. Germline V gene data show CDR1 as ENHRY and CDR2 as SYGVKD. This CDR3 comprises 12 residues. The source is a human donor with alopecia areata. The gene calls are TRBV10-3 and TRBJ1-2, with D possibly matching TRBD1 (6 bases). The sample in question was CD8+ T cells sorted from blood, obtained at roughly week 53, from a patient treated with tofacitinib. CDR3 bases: TGTGCCTCCCATGAGGGGGACTATGGCTACACCTTC. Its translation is CASHEGDYGYTF.